These T cell receptor beta chains were read from a single sample in a study of CD8 T cells in Susac syndrome. MiXCR was run by TCRdb on the immunoSEQ multiplex PCR reads, yielding one entry per CDR3 protein. The table shows roughly 130,000 distinct CDR3 sequences, with roughly 96% occurring only once. Sequenced: CD4+ T cells from PBMCs. The receptors derive from a human donor in good health. The CDR3 runs from the conserved cysteine through the conserved F or W. Each record gives: clone size, V gene, D gene, J gene, CDR3 DNA, CDR3 protein. A D gene is named only where the DNA matches it firmly. Only some rows state a clone size, as once, few, many or a class for expanded clones.

size: -; V: TRBV2; D: -; J: TRBJ1-5; DNA: TGTGCCAGCAGCGGTTCCGGGACATCGGTAGGCAATCAGCCCCAGCATTTT; CDR3: CASSGSGTSVGNQPQHF
size: once; V: TRBV14; D: -; J: TRBJ2-1; DNA: TGTGCCAGCAGCCAGTTTGTGGGGGCGCACGGCAATGAGCAGTTCTTC; CDR3: CASSQFVGAHGNEQFF
size: -; V: TRBV2; D: -; J: TRBJ2-7; DNA: TGTGCCAGCAGTGTAGACCCGGGGCCCTACGAGCAGTACTTC; CDR3: CASSVDPGPYEQYF
size: once; V: TRBV7-8; D: TRBD2; J: TRBJ2-7; DNA: TGTGCCAGCAGCCCACTAGCGGCAATTCGATACGAGCAGTACTTC; CDR3: CASSPLAAIRYEQYF
size: once; V: TRBV5-1; D: -; J: TRBJ2-7; DNA: TGCGCCAGCAGCTTGGCAACGGGTCTAGGCGAGCAGTACTTC; CDR3: CASSLATGLGEQYF
size: -; V: TRBV23-1; D: TRBD1; J: TRBJ2-7; DNA: TGCGCCAGCAGTCACCCCGGGACAGGTAGTATCTACGAGCAGTACTTC; CDR3: CASSHPGTGSIYEQYF
size: -; V: TRBV28; D: -; J: TRBJ2-7; DNA: TGTGCCAGCAGCTCCGGACAGCCTCCCTACGAGCAGTACTTC; CDR3: CASSSGQPPYEQYF
size: -; V: TRBV5-1; D: TRBD1; J: TRBJ1-5; DNA: TGCGCCAGCAGCCCCGGGACAGTTGTCAATCAGCCCCAGCATTTT; CDR3: CASSPGTVVNQPQHF
size: -; V: TRBV18; D: -; J: TRBJ1-2; DNA: TGTGCCAGCTCACCGGACAGCTATGGCTACACCTTC; CDR3: CASSPDSYGYTF
size: -; V: TRBV12-3/TRBV12-4; D: TRBD1; J: TRBJ2-7; DNA: TGTGCCAGCAGCCCCCGGACAGGGTCCCGCGAGCAGTACTTC; CDR3: CASSPRTGSREQYF
size: -; V: TRBV19; D: -; J: TRBJ1-1; DNA: TGTGCCAGTAGTACGCGGGACACTGAAGCTTTCTTT; CDR3: CASSTRDTEAFF
size: -; V: TRBV20-1; D: -; J: TRBJ1-1; DNA: TGCAGTGCGACCAGGGAGGGAGCTTTCTTT; CDR3: CSATREGAFF